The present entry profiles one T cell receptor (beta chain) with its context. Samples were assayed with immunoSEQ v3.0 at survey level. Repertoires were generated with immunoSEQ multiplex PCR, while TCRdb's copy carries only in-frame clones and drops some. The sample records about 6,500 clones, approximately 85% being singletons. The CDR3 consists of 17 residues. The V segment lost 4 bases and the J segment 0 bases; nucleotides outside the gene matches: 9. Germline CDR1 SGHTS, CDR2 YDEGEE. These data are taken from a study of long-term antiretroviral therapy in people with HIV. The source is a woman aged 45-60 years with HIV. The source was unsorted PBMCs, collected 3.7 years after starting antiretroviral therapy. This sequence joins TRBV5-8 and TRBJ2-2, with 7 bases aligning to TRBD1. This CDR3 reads CASSPTWDRPNTGELFF. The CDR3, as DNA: TGTGCCAGCAGCCCAACCTGGGACAGACCGAACACCGGGGAGCTGTTTTTT.